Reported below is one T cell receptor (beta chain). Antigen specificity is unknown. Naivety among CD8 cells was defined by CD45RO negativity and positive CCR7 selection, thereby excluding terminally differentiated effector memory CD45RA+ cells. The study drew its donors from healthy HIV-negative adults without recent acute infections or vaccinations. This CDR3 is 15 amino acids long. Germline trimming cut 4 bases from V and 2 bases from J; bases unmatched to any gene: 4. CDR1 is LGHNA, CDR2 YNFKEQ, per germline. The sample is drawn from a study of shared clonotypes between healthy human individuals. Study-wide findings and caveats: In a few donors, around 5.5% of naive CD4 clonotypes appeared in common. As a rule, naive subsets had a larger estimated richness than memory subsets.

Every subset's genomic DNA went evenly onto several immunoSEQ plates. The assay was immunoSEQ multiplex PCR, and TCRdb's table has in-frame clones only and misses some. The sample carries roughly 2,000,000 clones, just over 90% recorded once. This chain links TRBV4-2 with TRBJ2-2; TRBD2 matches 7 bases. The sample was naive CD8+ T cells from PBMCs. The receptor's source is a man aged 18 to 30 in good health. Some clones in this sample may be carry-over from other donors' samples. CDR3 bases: TGTGCCAGCAGCCCACGACTAGCCAACACCGGGGAGCTGTTTTTT. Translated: CASSPRLANTGELFF.